This record concerns one T cell receptor (beta chain) sequence. Its target is not known. This specimen comes from a study of cytomegalovirus exposure and HLA in healthy donors. Study results and caveats: Compared with the approximately 700-donor mean, an Asian-associated ancestry cluster reportedly had fewer N-insertions, according to a later analysis. A link between a missense DCLRE1C variant and TCR beta V- and J-gene trimming emerged from a later analysis. Researchers counted 150 to 200 TCR beta chains as cytomegalovirus-associated.

The PCR made use of 60 Vbeta and 13 Jbeta primers. Only in-frame clones appear in the TCRdb table, and some are missing; sequencing was by immunoSEQ multiplex PCR. The sample lists fewer than 200,000 clones; approximately 78% were seen once. The specimen sequenced was PBMCs. The TCR comes from a woman between 18 and 30 years old in good health and CMV-seronegative.

The CDR3 DNA reads TGTGCCAGCAGCTTAGTAACGGGAGGAGTAGAGGAGCAGTACTTC. Translated, it gives CASSLVTGGVEEQYF. The rearrangement uses TRBV7-2 and TRBJ2-7, with TRBD2 matching 7 bases. Germline values: CDR1 SGHTA, CDR2 FQGNSA. There are 15 residues in the CDR3. V was clipped by 1 base and J by 7 bases; unmatched bases: 10.